The 18 T cell receptor beta chains given below trace back to one sample, sequenced in a study of CD8 T cells in ankylosing spondylitis. TCRdb used MiXCR to reprocess the 5' RACE reads, holding one entry per CDR3 protein. The table lists some 200,000 distinct CDR3 sequences, around 25% of them singletons. The specimen sequenced was blood, either unsorted or a sorted T cell fraction (not recorded which). The receptors come from a male donor with ankylosing spondylitis or in good health (not recorded which).

The chain has TRBV20-1 and TRBJ2-4, with TRBD2 identical over 8 bases. Germline V gene lookup returns CDR1 DFQATT and CDR2 SNEGSKA (reference sequence). CDR3 length equals 13 residues. J was trimmed by 6 bases and V by 3 bases; bases with no gene match: 4. CDR3 coding DNA: TGCAGTGCTAGCGGGAGGGTAACAAACATTCAGTACTTC. Protein sequence: CSASGRVTNIQYF.

This clonotype was recorded many times. The rearrangement uses TRBV18 and TRBJ1-1; D is undetermined. With 3 bases removed from V and 0 bases from J, the gap between germline ends came to 5 bases. CDR3 length equals 13 residues. Germline CDR1 reads KGHSH; CDR2 reads LQKENI. The CDR3 is CASSPVLNTEAFF. The DNA of the CDR3 is TGTGCCAGCTCACCGGTCCTGAACACTGAAGCTTTCTTT.

This clonotype was counted at least ten times. The chain recombines TRBV10-3 with TRBJ2-1, with TRBD1 matching over 9 bases. Germline-derived CDR1 and CDR2 are ENHRY and SYGVKD. J gave up 4 bases and V 7 bases, and 8 bases lay outside the gene matches. This CDR3 region has 15 residues. The CDR3 region is CAIKVGDRAYNEQFF. CDR3 in DNA: TGTGCCATCAAGGTAGGGGACAGGGCTTACAATGAGCAGTTCTTC.

This clonotype was observed at least ten times. The V gene is TRBV4-1, the J gene TRBJ2-7; tentative D call: TRBD2 (5 bases). V dropped 2 bases and J dropped 3 bases, with 11 bases sitting between them. Germline CDR1 MGHRA, CDR2 YSYEKL. This CDR3 has 14 residues. CDR3 amino acids: CASSQQLADYEQYF. CDR3 bases: TGCGCCAGCAGCCAACAGCTAGCAGACTACGAGCAGTACTTC.

This clonotype was observed many times. V and J are TRBV27 and TRBJ2-5, with 9 nucleotides matching TRBD1. The CDR3 runs to 16 residues. The trim removed 4 bases at V and 3 bases at J, leaving 9 bases unmatched. Germline CDR1 and CDR2: MNHEY and SMNVEV (reference sequence). For the CDR3, the DNA is TGTGCCAGCAGTTCTCTCCCCCGGGACAGGGAAGAGACCCAGTACTTC. Its translation: CASSSLPRDREETQYF.

The chain joins TRBV20-1 to TRBJ1-1, with 9 bases matching TRBD1. CDR1 and CDR2 from the germline V gene are DFQATT and SNEGSKA (reference sequence). This CDR3 has 12 residues. The ends lost 6 bases at V and 4 bases at J; junction bases unmatched: 3. The CDR3 sequence: CSATGGGTEAFF. CDR3 DNA sequence: TGCAGTGCAACAGGGGGCGGCACTGAAGCTTTCTTT.

Turning to this clonotype: A much larger clone is a single base away; this may be a read error. This chain connects TRBV10-3 to TRBJ2-5, with 11 bases that match TRBD2. V lost 10 bases, J lost 1 base, and 8 bases stayed unmatched. The CDR3 is 15 residues long. Germline loops: CDR1 ENHRY, CDR2 SYGVKD. The CDR3, as DNA: TGTGCCAACAGCACCGGGACTAGCGGCCAAGAGACCCAGTACTTC. Protein product: CANSTGTSGQETQYF.

V gene TRBV7-2 combines with J gene TRBJ2-5; D gene ambiguous. The CDR3 loop spans 14 amino acids. Germline CDR1 reads SGHTA; CDR2 reads FQGNSA. Deletions cut 5 bases from V and 7 bases from J, with 17 bases between. Written as DNA, the CDR3 is TGTGCCAGCAGCCCCAATACGAAGATAGGGACCCAGTACTTC. Its protein is CASSPNTKIGTQYF. Full variable domain (missing parts from reference TRBV7-2 and TRBJ2-5): GAGVSQSPSNKVTEKGKDVELRCDPISGHTALYWYRQSLGQGLEFLIYFQGNSAPDKSGLPSDRFSAERTGGSVSTLTIQRTQQEDSAVYLCASSPNTKIGTQYFGPGTRLLVL.

This chain connects TRBV6-5 to TRBJ2-1; D not certain. The CDR3 sequence is 13 residues long. V was cut by 0 bases and J by 7 bases, with 7 bases left in between. The germline V gene has CDR1 MNHEY and CDR2 SVGAGI. This CDR3 is CASSYSPWNEQFF. CDR3 nucleotide sequence: TGTGCCAGCAGTTACTCGCCGTGGAATGAGCAGTTCTTC.

CDR3 bases: TGCAGCGTTCAGAAGGGCCAAGAGACCCAGTACTTC. Translating it yields CSVQKGQETQYF. The chain combines TRBV29-1 with TRBJ2-5; D gene unclear. The CDR3 is made up of 12 amino acids. Germline V gene sequence: CDR1 SQVTM, CDR2 ANQGSEA. V lost 5 bases, J lost 1 base, and 8 bases lay in between.

The J gene is TRBJ1-6, the V gene TRBV3-1, with D possibly matching TRBD1 (5 bases). Deletions cut 1 base from V and 5 bases from J, with 15 bases between. The germline V gene has CDR1 LGHDT and CDR2 YNNKEL (reference sequence). The CDR3 sequence is 17 residues long. DNA for the CDR3: TGTGCCAGCAGCCAAGTGGGGCCACCCCTAGATAATTCACCCCTCCACTTT. This translates into CASSQVGPPLDNSPLHF.

This chain uses TRBV6-1 with TRBJ2-5; 7 nucleotides agree with TRBD1. Germline V gives CDR1 MNHNS, CDR2 SASEGT. CDR3 size: 15 residues. The trim removed 8 bases at V and 1 base at J, leaving 10 bases unmatched. DNA for the CDR3: TGTGCCAGCCGTCGGGCAGGGGGAGTCCAAGAGACCCAGTACTTC. Translation gives CASRRAGGVQETQYF.

Many counts were recorded for this clonotype. The V and J genes are TRBV11-2 and TRBJ2-1, with 7 bases lining up with TRBD1. Trimming took 1 base from V and 13 from J; bases not matched to a gene: 4. The CDR3 is 12 amino acids. Germline CDR1 reads SGHAT; CDR2 reads FQNNGV. CDR3 DNA sequence: TGTGCCAGCAGCTTAGGACAGGGCCAACAGTTCTTC. Translation: CASSLGQGQQFF. The entire variable domain, with the rest obtained from reference TRBV11-2 and TRBJ2-1, is as follows: EAGVAQSPRYKIIEKRQSVAFWCNPISGHATLYWYQQILGQGPKLLIQFQNNGVVDDSQLPKDRFSAERLKGVDSTLKIQPAKLEDSAVYLCASSLGQGQQFFGPGTRLTVL.

The sample holds many counts of this clonotype. The V call is TRBV29-1, the J call TRBJ1-1; possibly TRBD1 for D (5 bases). The CDR3 is 14 residues long. V lost 5 bases, J lost 2 bases, and 15 bases lay in between. The germline gives CDR1 SQVTM, CDR2 ANQGSEA. CDR3 loop: CSVRPGRGNTEAFF. DNA of the CDR3: TGCAGCGTTCGCCCGGGGCGGGGAAACACTGAAGCTTTCTTT.

A few counts support this clonotype. The chain employs TRBV20-1 and TRBJ2-2; 7 nucleotides match TRBD1. Per germline, CDR1 DFQATT and CDR2 SNEGSKA (reference sequence). J lost 6 bases, V lost 0 bases, and 13 bases had no gene match. The CDR3 spans 17 residues. In nucleotides, the CDR3 is TGCAGTGCTAGAGATCTTATGAGGAGACAGGGTTCCGGGGAGCTGTTTTTT. Its translation is CSARDLMRRQGSGELFF.

This clonotype has a count of ten or more. The chain uses TRBV12-3 or TRBV12-4 and TRBJ2-7; 11 positions agree with TRBD2. The CDR3 extends over 14 amino acids. With V trimmed by 6 bases and J by 3 bases, 4 bases remained unmatched. The CDR3 DNA reads as TGTGCCAGCAGGCAGACTAGCGGGAACTACGAGCAGTACTTC. Its translation is CASRQTSGNYEQYF.

This chain connects TRBV5-1 to TRBJ2-7; TRBD1 is a possible D gene (6 bases). CDR1 SGHRS and CDR2 YFSETQ come from the germline V gene. The CDR3 is 15 residues long. V dropped 3 bases and J dropped 0 bases, with 13 bases sitting between them. The CDR3 DNA reads TGCGCCAGCAGCTCACCCGACAGGAGCTCCTACGAGCAGTACTTC. Amino acids: CASSSPDRSSYEQYF. Full variable domain (outside the CDR3, taken from reference TRBV5-1 and TRBJ2-7): KAGVTQTPRYLIKTRGQQVTLSCSPISGHRSVSWYQQTPGQGLQFLFEYFSETQRNKGNFPGRFSGRQFSNSRSEMNVSTLELGDSALYLCASSSPDRSSYEQYFGPGTRLTVT.

The rearrangement uses TRBV6-5 and TRBJ1-2; no firm D call. This CDR3 is built from 14 residues. V was pared by 2 bases and J by 2 bases, with 9 bases between. Germline CDR1 reads MNHEY; CDR2 reads SVGAGI. This CDR3 is CASSYGVPNYGYTF. CDR3 nucleotides: TGTGCCAGCAGTTACGGGGTACCAAACTATGGCTACACCTTC.